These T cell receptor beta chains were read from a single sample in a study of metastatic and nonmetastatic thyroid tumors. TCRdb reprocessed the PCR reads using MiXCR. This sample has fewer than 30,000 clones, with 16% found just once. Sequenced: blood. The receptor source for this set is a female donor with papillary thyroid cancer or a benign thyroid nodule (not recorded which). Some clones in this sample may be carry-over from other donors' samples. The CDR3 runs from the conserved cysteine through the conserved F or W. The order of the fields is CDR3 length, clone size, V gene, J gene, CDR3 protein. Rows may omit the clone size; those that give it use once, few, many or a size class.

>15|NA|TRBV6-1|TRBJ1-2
CASSSAGQGDYGYTF
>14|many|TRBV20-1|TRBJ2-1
CSAYPSGRYNEQFF
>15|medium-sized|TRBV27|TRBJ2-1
CASRSGTINGNEQFF
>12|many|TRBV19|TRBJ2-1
CASSIQGDEQFF
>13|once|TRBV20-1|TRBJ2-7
CSATSGPTYEQYF
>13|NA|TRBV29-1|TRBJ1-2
CSSRGGPKCGYTF
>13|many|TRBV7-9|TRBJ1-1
CASSFPGNTEAFF
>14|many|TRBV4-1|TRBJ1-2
CASSSGTDNYGYTF
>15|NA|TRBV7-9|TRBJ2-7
CASRQPGQGFGEQYF
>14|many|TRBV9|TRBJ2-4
CASSHRDRVNIQYF
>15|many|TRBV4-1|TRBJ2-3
CASSQDSAVGDTQYF
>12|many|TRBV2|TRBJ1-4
CASSRFNEKLFF
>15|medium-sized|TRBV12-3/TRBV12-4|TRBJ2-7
CASSLGGQGAYEQYF
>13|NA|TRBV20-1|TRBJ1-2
CSARPGQNYGYTF
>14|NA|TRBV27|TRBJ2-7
CASSVGRGFYEQYF
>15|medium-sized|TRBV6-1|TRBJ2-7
CASSRLDRVTYEQYF
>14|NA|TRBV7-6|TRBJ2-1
CASRRNRGANEQFF
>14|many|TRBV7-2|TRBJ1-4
CASSVTATNEKLFF
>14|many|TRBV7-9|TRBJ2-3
CASSPGPGTDTQYF
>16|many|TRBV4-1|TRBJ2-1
CASSQGGGGSYNEQFF
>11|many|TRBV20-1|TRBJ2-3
CSAGGGNTQYF
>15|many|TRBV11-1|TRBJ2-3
CASSTSAGGPNTQYF
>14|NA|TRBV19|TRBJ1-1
CTSSMGWHNTEAFF
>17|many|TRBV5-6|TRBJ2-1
CASSLAAAGGSYNEQFF
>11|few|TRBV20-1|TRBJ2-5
CSAERAPTQYF
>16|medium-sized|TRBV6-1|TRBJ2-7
CASSEGASGPLNEQYF
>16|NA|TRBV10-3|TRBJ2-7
CAISSPRDRGFYEQYF